The subject of this entry is one TCR beta chain. The data belong to a study of cytomegalovirus exposure and HLA in healthy donors. Germline CDR1 SGHNT, CDR2 YYREEE (reference sequence). The V and J ends lost 3 bases and 10 bases, in that order; junction bases with no gene match: 9. This CDR3 region has 14 residues. Amplification used 60 Vbeta primers and 13 Jbeta primers. Original analysis: In a later analysis, of some 80 million unique beta chains, about 12 million appeared in at least two donors. Sequenced by immunoSEQ multiplex PCR; TCRdb stores in-frame clones only, minus some. V and J calls plus clone size are reproduced from that table; the DNA served to infer D and trimming. The ten top clones account for roughly 0.98%, within a sample of about 210,000 clones.

Sequencing was carried out using PBMCs. The J gene is TRBJ2-1, the V gene TRBV5-4, with TRBD2 identical over 8 bases. This receptor was identified in a woman aged 25 to 39 in good health and CMV-seropositive. The CDR3 coding sequence is TGTGCCAGCAGCTCCCAGACTAGCGCCGGAGAGCAGTTCTTC. Protein: CASSSQTSAGEQFF.